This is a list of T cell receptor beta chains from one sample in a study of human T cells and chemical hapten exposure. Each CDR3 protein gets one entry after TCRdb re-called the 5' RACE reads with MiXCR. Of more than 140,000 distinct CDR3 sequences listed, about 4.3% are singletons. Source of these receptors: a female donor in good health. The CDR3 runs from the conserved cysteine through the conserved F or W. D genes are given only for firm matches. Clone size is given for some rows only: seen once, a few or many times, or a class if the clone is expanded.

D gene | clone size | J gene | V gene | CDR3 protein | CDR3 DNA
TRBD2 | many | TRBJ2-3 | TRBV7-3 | CASSPVAGFTDTQYF | TGTGCCAGCAGCCCGGTAGCGGGGTTCACAGATACGCAGTATTTT
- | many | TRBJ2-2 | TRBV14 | CASSQRVRDHGELFF | TGTGCCAGCAGCCAAAGGGTCAGGGATCACGGGGAGCTGTTTTTT
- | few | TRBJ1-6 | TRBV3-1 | CASSQEQGFNSPLHF | TGTGCCAGCAGCCAAGAGCAGGGATTCAATTCACCCCTCCACTTT
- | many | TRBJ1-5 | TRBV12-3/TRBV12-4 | CASSLNRLGNQPQHF | TGTGCCAGCAGTTTAAATCGGTTGGGCAATCAGCCCCAGCATTTT
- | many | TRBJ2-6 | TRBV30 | CAWSEGGGANVLTF | TGTGCCTGGAGTGAAGGCGGTGGGGCCAACGTCCTGACTTTC
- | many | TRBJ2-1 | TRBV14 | CASSQQGPHEQFF | TGTGCCAGCAGCCAACAGGGTCCCCATGAGCAGTTCTTC
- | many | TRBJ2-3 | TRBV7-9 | CASSLGGAITDTQYF | TGTGCCAGCAGCTTAGGAGGGGCGATCACAGATACGCAGTATTTT
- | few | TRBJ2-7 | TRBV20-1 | CSATSGLSVGYEQYF | TGCAGTGCTACCTCGGGACTGTCGGTAGGCTACGAGCAGTACTTC
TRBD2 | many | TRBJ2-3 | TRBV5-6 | CASSLPTSVPSSDTQYF | TGTGCCAGCAGCCTACCCACTAGCGTCCCGTCTTCAGATACGCAGTATTTT
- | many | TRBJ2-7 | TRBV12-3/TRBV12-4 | CASSLASSYEQYF | TGTGCCAGCAGTTTAGCGAGCTCCTACGAGCAGTACTTC
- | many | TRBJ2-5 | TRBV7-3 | CASSLHGGNAQYF | TGTGCCAGCAGCTTACACGGCGGGAACGCCCAGTACTTC
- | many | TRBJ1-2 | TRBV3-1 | CASSQALDRNYGYTF | TGTGCCAGCAGCCAAGCTTTAGACAGGAACTATGGCTACACCTTC
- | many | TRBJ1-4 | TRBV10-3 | CAIRGSTNEKLFF | TGTGCCATCAGGGGTTCAACTAATGAAAAACTGTTTTTT
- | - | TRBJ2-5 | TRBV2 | CASSAGLVYRETQYF | TGTGCCAGCAGTGCAGGTTTAGTTTATCGAGAGACCCAGTACTTC
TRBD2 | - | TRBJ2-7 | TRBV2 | CASGRSLASYEQYF | TGTGCCAGCGGACGATCACTAGCGTCCTACGAGCAGTACTTC
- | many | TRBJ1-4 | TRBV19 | CASSIRGGTNEKLFF | TGTGCCAGTAGTATACGGGGCGGAACTAATGAAAAACTGTTTTTT
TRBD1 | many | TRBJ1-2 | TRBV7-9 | CASSLALRTGRGDYGYTF | TGTGCCAGCAGCTTAGCCCTAAGGACAGGGCGGGGGGACTATGGCTACACCTTC
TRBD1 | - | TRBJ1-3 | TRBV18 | CASSRLLDRGSVGNTIYF | TGTGCCAGCTCCCGTCTTCTAGACAGGGGATCGGTTGGAAACACCATATATTTT
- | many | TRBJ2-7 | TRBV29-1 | CSVTLGADEQYF | TGCAGCGTGACCCTAGGGGCGGACGAGCAGTACTTC
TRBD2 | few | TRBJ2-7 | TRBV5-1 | CASSLGLAGPSGEQYF | TGCGCCAGCAGCTTGGGACTAGCGGGTCCTTCGGGGGAGCAGTACTTC
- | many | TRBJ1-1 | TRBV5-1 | CASSRLPNTEAFF | TGCGCCAGCAGCCGCCTTCCCAACACTGAAGCTTTCTTT
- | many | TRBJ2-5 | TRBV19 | CATTPSGLVQETQYF | TGTGCCACCACCCCCTCCGGACTTGTACAAGAGACCCAGTACTTC
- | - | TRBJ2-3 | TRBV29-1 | CSVAGQLTDTQYF | TGCAGCGTTGCCGGACAGCTCACAGATACGCAGTATTTT